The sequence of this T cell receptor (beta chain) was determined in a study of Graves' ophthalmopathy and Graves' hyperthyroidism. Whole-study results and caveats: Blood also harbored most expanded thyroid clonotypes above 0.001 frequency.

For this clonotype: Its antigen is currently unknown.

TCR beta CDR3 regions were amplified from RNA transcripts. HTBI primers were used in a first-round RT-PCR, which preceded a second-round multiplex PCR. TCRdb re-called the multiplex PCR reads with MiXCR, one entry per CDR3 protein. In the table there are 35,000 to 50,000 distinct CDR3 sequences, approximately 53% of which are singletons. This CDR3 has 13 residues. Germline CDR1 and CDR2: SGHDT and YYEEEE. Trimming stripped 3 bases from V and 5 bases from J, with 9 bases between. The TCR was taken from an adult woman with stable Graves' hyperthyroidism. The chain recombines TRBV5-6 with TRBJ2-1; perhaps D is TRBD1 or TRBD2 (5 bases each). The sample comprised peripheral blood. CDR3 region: CASSSGTHNEQFF. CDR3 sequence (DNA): TGTGCCAGCAGCTCCGGGACCCACAATGAGCAGTTCTTC.